Below are 2 T cell receptor beta chains sequenced from a single sample in a study of CD8+ T cells in alopecia areata. cDNA prepared by RNA extraction and subsequent reverse transcription served as the template for sequencing. The repertoire was sequenced with immunoSEQ multiplex PCR; TCRdb's copy has only in-frame clones and lacks some. The sample yields about 180,000 clones, about 72% seen once. The specimen was CD8+ T cells sorted from blood, collected at week 0. All receptors come from a human donor with alopecia areata.

This clone came up once. The chain recombines TRBV5-6 with TRBJ2-3; D is unclear. CDR1 and CDR2 (germline): SGHDT, YYEEEE. V was clipped by 6 bases and J by 8 bases, with 13 bases between them. The CDR3 spans 12 residues. CDR3 in DNA: TGTGCCAGCACCGAAGGATCGGGTACGCAGTATTTT. Translation: CASTEGSGTQYF.

This chain uses TRBV30 with TRBJ1-2; 9 bases line up with TRBD1. V lost 2 bases and J lost 7; bases outside the gene matches: 11. The length of the CDR3 is 15 residues. Germline CDR1 and CDR2: GTSNPN and SVGIG (reference sequence). The chain's CDR3 is CAWSIGTGFFVGYTF. CDR3 DNA sequence: TGTGCCTGGAGTATCGGGACAGGGTTTTTTGTTGGCTACACCTTC.